The 20 T cell receptor beta chains below come from one sample, sequenced in a study. TCRdb redid the calling of the RT-PCR reads with MiXCR, one entry per CDR3 protein. The sample consists of about 680,000 distinct CDR3 sequences, 12% to 15% of them appearing once. Source material: memory CD4+ T cells from blood. These receptors all stem from a female donor in good health, serving as a healthy control.

This clonotype was detected only a few times. The gene calls are TRBV3-1 and TRBJ2-3; a possible D gene is TRBD1 (6 bases). V lost 0 bases, J lost 3 bases, and 16 bases lay in between. The V gene's germline CDR1 is LGHDT and CDR2 YNNKEL (reference sequence). This CDR3 region has 17 residues. CDR3 in DNA: TGTGCCAGCAGCCAAGATGTGGGGGCTAGAACAACAGATACGCAGTATTTT. The encoded protein is CASSQDVGARTTDTQYF.

CDR3 coding DNA: TGTGCCAGCTCACCACGTCAGGTGATTCAAGAGACCCAGTACTTC. Protein sequence: CASSPRQVIQETQYF. The chain joins TRBV18 to TRBJ2-5; D unclear. Trimming shortened V by 1 base and J by 2 bases, and 11 bases separated the two germline ends. The germline CDR1 and CDR2 sequences are KGHSH and LQKENI. The CDR3 totals 15 residues.

V is TRBV5-1 and J is TRBJ1-2; no reliable D call. CDR1 is SGHRS, CDR2 YFSETQ, per germline. The V and J ends lost 0 bases and 3 bases respectively, with 9 bases between them. This CDR3 region has 14 residues. The chain's CDR3 is CASSLDAVDYGYTF. The CDR3 DNA follows: TGCGCCAGCAGCTTGGACGCGGTCGACTATGGCTACACCTTC.

This sequence joins TRBV4-2 and TRBJ2-3, with TRBD2 matching over 9 bases. The CDR3 consists of 18 residues. V lost 6 bases, J lost 1 base, and 14 bases stayed unmatched. Per the germline V gene, CDR1 is LGHNA and CDR2 is YNFKEQ. The CDR3 loop reads CASSLMIAGVLGTDTQYF. For the CDR3, the DNA is TGTGCCAGCAGTCTGATGATAGCGGGAGTGTTGGGCACAGATACGCAGTATTTT.

This chain joins TRBV20-1 and TRBJ2-5, with TRBD2 matching over 10 bases. Per the germline V gene, CDR1 is DFQATT and CDR2 is SNEGSKA (reference sequence). CDR3 length: 15 residues. Losses at the gene ends were 6 bases for V and 3 bases for J; bases not matched to a gene: 10. CDR3 DNA sequence: TGCAGTGCCACCACTGGGACTAGCGTAGAAGAGACCCAGTACTTC. Its translation: CSATTGTSVEETQYF.

The J gene is TRBJ2-1, the V gene TRBV29-1; 9 nucleotides line up with TRBD2. With 0 bases clipped from V and 12 bases from J, the junction kept 15 bases outside the gene matches. The CDR3 extends over 16 amino acids. Germline CDR1 SQVTM, CDR2 ANQGSEA. The CDR3 loop reads CSVEESGLAGSQGQFF. The CDR3 coding sequence is TGCAGCGTTGAAGAATCTGGCCTAGCGGGAAGTCAAGGGCAGTTCTTC.

J is TRBJ2-2 and V is TRBV12-3 or TRBV12-4, with 9 nucleotides matching TRBD1. The CDR3 covers 17 residues. V was clipped by 6 bases and J by 1 base; unmatched bases: 9. CDR3 nucleotides: TGTGCCAGCAGCCAACGAGCGGGACAGGGGAACACCGGGGAGCTGTTTTTT. It yields the protein CASSQRAGQGNTGELFF.

There are many counts of this clonotype. The gene calls are TRBV20-1 and TRBJ2-2, with 8 bases that match TRBD1. Germline trimming cut 0 bases from V and 6 bases from J; bases unmatched to any gene: 3. Looked up from germline, CDR1 is DFQATT and CDR2 is SNEGSKA (reference sequence). CDR3 length equals 14 residues. CDR3 in DNA: TGCAGTGCTAGAGATTACAGGGGGGCCGGGGAGCTGTTTTTT. The encoded protein is CSARDYRGAGELFF.

This clonotype was counted many times. CDR3 amino acids: CASSLGSGSWYNEQFF. The CDR3 DNA sequence: TGTGCCAGCAGTTTAGGGAGCGGGAGCTGGTACAATGAGCAGTTCTTC. The V gene is TRBV12-3 or TRBV12-4, the J gene TRBJ2-1; TRBD2 aligns across 8 bases. The V gene end was trimmed by 1 base and the J gene end by 4 bases; junction bases not matched to a gene: 6. The CDR3 runs to 16 residues.

In its sample, this clonotype was seen many times. V usage is TRBV15 and J usage is TRBJ2-3; 7 bases are a match to TRBD2. Unmatched junction bases numbered 14, after V lost 0 bases and J lost 5 bases. In germline, CDR1 is LNHNV, CDR2 YYDKDF (reference sequence). The CDR3 covers 18 residues. The CDR3: CATSRDSSTSSSRDTQYF. In nucleotides, the CDR3 is TGTGCCACCAGCAGAGATTCATCGACTAGCTCTTCGAGAGATACGCAGTATTTT.

The CDR3 bases are TGTGCCAGCAGCTTTGAGCAGAACACCGGGGAGCTGTTTTTT. Amino acid sequence: CASSFEQNTGELFF. V is TRBV7-3 and J is TRBJ2-2, with D hard to call. CDR3 size: 14 residues. V dropped 3 bases and J dropped 1 base, with 6 bases sitting between them. Germline V lookup: CDR1 SGHTA, CDR2 FQGTGA.

This clonotype was observed a few times. This chain links TRBV12-3 or TRBV12-4 with TRBJ1-6; D is perhaps TRBD1 (5 bases). CDR3 length: 14 residues. Trimming took 6 bases from V and 7 from J, leaving 13 bases between them. The CDR3 spells CASSYGTFNSPLHF. The DNA for the CDR3 is TGTGCCAGCAGCTATGGGACGTTCAATTCACCCCTCCACTTT.

The rearrangement joins TRBV28 to TRBJ2-1; D is perhaps TRBD1 (5 bases). Trimming took 6 bases from V and 10 from J, leaving 19 bases between them. The length of the CDR3 is 14 residues. Germline CDR1 and CDR2: MDHEN and SYDVKM. CDR3 DNA sequence: TGTGCCAGCAGCCCCCTGGCTGGGGCAATAGAGCAGTTCTTC. Translating it yields CASSPLAGAIEQFF.

The chain joins TRBV6-8 to TRBJ2-2; D gene ambiguous. Looked up from germline, CDR1 is MNHGY and CDR2 is SAAAGT. With 2 bases removed from V and 6 bases from J, the gap between germline ends came to 4 bases. The length of the CDR3 is 12 residues. CDR3 sequence reads: CASSYEAGELFF. DNA of the CDR3: TGTGCCAGCAGTTACGAGGCCGGGGAGCTGTTTTTT.

This clonotype was observed many times. The V and J genes are TRBV2 and TRBJ2-2, with D tentatively TRBD2 (6 bases). Germline CDR1 reads SNHLY; CDR2 reads FYNNEI. Trimming pared 8 bases from V and 1 base from J, leaving 17 bases between. This CDR3 is built from 16 residues. The CDR3 sequence is CASLNGLALNTGELFF. The CDR3 DNA reads TGTGCCAGCCTAAATGGGCTAGCGCTGAACACCGGGGAGCTGTTTTTT.

The gene calls are TRBV7-6 and TRBJ1-4; D unresolved. This CDR3 comprises 14 residues. Germline lookup yields CDR1 SGHVS and CDR2 FNYEAQ. V lost 4 bases and J lost 8, with 14 bases in between. The CDR3 DNA reads as TGTGCCAGCAGCTCGACTCGGGTGGGGGAAAAACTGTTTTTT. Amino acids: CASSSTRVGEKLFF.

V is TRBV20-1 and J is TRBJ1-2, with 7 bases that match TRBD1. Germline V CDR1 and CDR2: DFQATT, SNEGSKA (reference sequence). The CDR3 sequence is 12 residues long. With 5 bases clipped from V and 6 bases from J, the junction kept 6 bases outside the gene matches. CDR3 residues: CSAAQQGNGYTF. The DNA for the CDR3 is TGCAGTGCTGCTCAACAGGGGAATGGCTACACCTTC.

This clonotype was recorded a few times. This chain uses TRBV7-3 with TRBJ1-2; 10 bases agree with TRBD1. The V and J ends lost 5 bases and 4 bases, in that order; junction bases with no gene match: 1. Germline V gene sequence: CDR1 SGHTA, CDR2 FQGTGA. This CDR3 is 13 amino acids long. The DNA for the CDR3 is TGTGCCAGCAGCCGGACAGGGGGCTATGGCTACACCTTC. Translation: CASSRTGGYGYTF.

The chain links TRBV27 to TRBJ2-2, with TRBD1 matching over 7 bases. The CDR3 consists of 21 residues. Germline V gives CDR1 MNHEY, CDR2 SMNVEV (reference sequence). The ends lost 4 bases at V and 0 bases at J; junction bases unmatched: 20. CDR3 nucleotide sequence: TGTGCCAGCAGTTGGCAGCCCGGGACAGTCCCGAAAGGCGCGAACACCGGGGAGCTGTTTTTT. This translates into CASSWQPGTVPKGANTGELFF.

This clonotype was observed a handful of times. The gene calls are TRBV7-2 and TRBJ2-5; 10 nucleotides align to TRBD2. This CDR3 comprises 16 residues. Germline V gene data show CDR1 as SGHTA and CDR2 as FQGNSA. The V gene end was trimmed by 7 bases and the J gene end by 5 bases; junction bases not matched to a gene: 13. The CDR3 sequence: CASTRIASGRVETQYF. Written as DNA, the CDR3 is TGTGCCAGCACCCGTATCGCTAGCGGGAGAGTGGAGACCCAGTACTTC.